What follows describes a single TCR beta chain. Germline V CDR1 and CDR2: SEHNR, FQNEAQ (reference sequence). V shed 4 bases, J shed 5 bases, and the junction held 9 bases outside the gene matches. CDR3 length: 15 amino acids. Profiled with immunoSEQ multiplex PCR; TCRdb holds only in-frame clones, not every one. The table has approximately 300,000 clones, 80% to 90% seen once; the top ten hold around 0.84%. The data stem from a study of cytomegalovirus exposure and HLA in healthy donors. The source of this sequence is a young woman in good health and CMV-seronegative. The sample taken for sequencing was PBMCs. The V gene is TRBV7-9, the J gene TRBJ1-1, with TRBD1 matching over 8 bases. The DNA for the CDR3 is TGTGCCAGCAGCTCGGATCAGGGGGCGGGGACTGAAGCTTTCTTT. The encoded protein is CASSSDQGAGTEAFF.